The 27 T cell receptor beta chains below were found in one sample sequenced in a study of cytomegalovirus exposure and HLA in healthy donors. Sequenced by immunoSEQ multiplex PCR; TCRdb stores in-frame clones only, minus some. The table includes approximately 220,000 clones, about 87% detected once. Sequences were obtained from PBMCs. These receptors all stem from a man aged 18 to 30 in good health and CMV-seronegative.

The rearrangement links TRBV19 to TRBJ2-2, with D tentatively TRBD1 (6 bases). CDR3 size: 15 residues. CDR1 is LNHDA and CDR2 is SQIVND in the germline V gene (reference sequence). Trimming removed 4 bases at V and 5 bases at J, with 14 bases between. CDR3 amino acids: CASSTTGMVTGELFF. The CDR3 DNA sequence: TGTGCCAGTAGTACAACAGGGATGGTTACCGGGGAGCTGTTTTTT. The full variable domain, with the rest looked up from reference TRBV19 and TRBJ2-2, is DGGITQSPKYLFRKEGQNVTLSCEQNLNHDAMYWYRQDPGQGLRLIYYSQIVNDFQKGDIAEGYSVSREKKESFPLTVTSAQKNPTAFYLCASSTTGMVTGELFFGEGSRLTVL.

A note on this clone: The junction shows a germline mismatch at one end, possibly a read error. This chain joins TRBV28 and TRBJ2-7, with 7 positions matching TRBD1. The CDR3 is 11 residues long. Germline values: CDR1 MDHEN, CDR2 SYDVKM. CDR3 in amino acids: CASSFNAGTAF. The DNA for the CDR3 is TGTGCCAGCAGTTTTAATGCCGGGACAGCGTTC.

The chain uses TRBV30 and TRBJ2-3; D remains unclear. V lost 0 bases, J lost 2 bases, and 9 bases lay in between. This CDR3 has 14 residues. Germline V gene sequence: CDR1 GTSNPN, CDR2 SVGIG (reference sequence). The DNA for the CDR3 is TGTGCCTGGAGTGTACGAGAGCCCACAGATACGCAGTATTTT. Amino acid sequence: CAWSVREPTDTQYF. Based on the CDR3 plus reference TRBV30 and TRBJ2-3, the full variable domain is SQTIHQWPATLVQPVGSPLSLECTVEGTSNPNLYWYRQAAGRGLQLLFYSVGIGQISSEVPQNLSASRPQDRQFILSSKKLLLSDSGFYLCAWSVREPTDTQYFGPGTRLTVL.

The chain uses TRBV5-1 and TRBJ1-6; D is uncertain. This CDR3 comprises 14 residues. The V end lost 4 bases, the J end lost 8 bases, and 13 bases lay between the germline ends. Germline CDR1 SGHRS, CDR2 YFSETQ. This CDR3 is CASSEAPWDSPLHF. Here the CDR3 DNA reads TGCGCCAGCAGCGAGGCCCCCTGGGATTCACCCCTCCACTTT.

A few counts support this clone. The rearrangement uses TRBV28 and TRBJ1-1, with unresolved D. Germline V gene data show CDR1 as MDHEN and CDR2 as SYDVKM. CDR3 length equals 11 residues. V was pared by 6 bases and J by 7 bases, with 9 bases between. The CDR3 nucleotides are TGTGCCAGCAGCCTCAGATTTGAAGCTTTCTTT. As protein: CASSLRFEAFF. Combining the CDR3 with reference TRBV28 and TRBJ1-1 gives the whole variable domain DVKVTQSSRYLVKRTGEKVFLECVQDMDHENMFWYRQDPGLGLRLIYFSYDVKMKEKGDIPEGYSVSREKKERFSLILESASTNQTSMYLCASSLRFEAFFGQGTRLTVV.

The rearrangement uses TRBV5-1 and TRBJ2-7; 9 bases fit TRBD1. Germline V gene lookup returns CDR1 SGHRS and CDR2 YFSETQ. V dropped 2 bases and J dropped 6; count of bases not matched to a gene: 9. The CDR3 is made up of 15 amino acids. The CDR3 DNA follows: TGCGCCAGCAGCTTAGGGGACAGGGATAAGGGCGAGCAGTACTTC. Protein: CASSLGDRDKGEQYF. The entire variable domain, with the rest obtained from reference TRBV5-1 and TRBJ2-7, is as follows: KAGVTQTPRYLIKTRGQQVTLSCSPISGHRSVSWYQQTPGQGLQFLFEYFSETQRNKGNFPGRFSGRQFSNSRSEMNVSTLELGDSALYLCASSLGDRDKGEQYFGPGTRLTVT.

This clone was detected only once. This sequence joins TRBV7-2 and TRBJ1-6; unclear D gene. The CDR3 is 13 residues long. The V end was cut by 3 bases, the J end by 9 bases, with 9 bases between. CDR1 and CDR2 from the germline V gene are SGHTA and FQGNSA. CDR3 loop: CASSLRVSSPLHF. CDR3 DNA sequence: TGTGCCAGCAGCTTGCGAGTATCTTCACCCCTCCACTTT.

The chain carries TRBV4-1 and TRBJ1-2, with TRBD1 matching over 8 bases. Germline V gene lookup returns CDR1 MGHRA and CDR2 YSYEKL. The V gene end was trimmed by 3 bases and the J gene end by 0 bases; junction bases not matched to a gene: 3. CDR3 size: 15 residues. The DNA of the CDR3 is TGCGCCAGCAGCCATTCAGGGGGCACTAACTATGGCTACACCTTC. Protein sequence: CASSHSGGTNYGYTF.

The gene calls are TRBV4-1 and TRBJ2-7; TRBD1 might be the D (5 bases). The ends were cut back, 3 bases at V and 4 bases at J, with 7 bases in the middle. The CDR3 runs 12 residues. Looked up from germline, CDR1 is MGHRA and CDR2 is YSYEKL. As DNA, the CDR3 is TGCGCCAGCAGCCAGACAGATTACGAGCAGTACTTC. Protein sequence: CASSQTDYEQYF.

The rearrangement links TRBV5-1 to TRBJ2-1; 14 bases map to TRBD2. Germline values: CDR1 SGHRS, CDR2 YFSETQ. J was trimmed by 8 bases and V by 4 bases; bases with no gene match: 5. This CDR3 is built from 15 residues. CDR3 amino acids: CASSQTGLAGDEQFF. In DNA form, the CDR3 reads TGCGCCAGCAGCCAAACGGGACTAGCGGGAGATGAGCAGTTCTTC.

V gene TRBV29-1 combines with J gene TRBJ1-1; D is uncertain. V lost 5 bases and J 2 bases, leaving 6 bases between the germline ends. The CDR3 is made up of 11 amino acids. CDR1 is SQVTM, CDR2 ANQGSEA, per germline. The CDR3 protein is CSVIENTEAFF. The CDR3, as DNA: TGCAGCGTTATAGAAAACACTGAAGCTTTCTTT. The full variable domain, rest sourced from reference TRBV29-1 and TRBJ1-1, is SAVISQKPSRDICQRGTSLTIQCQVDSQVTMMFWYRQQPGQSLTLIATANQGSEATYESGFVIDKFPISRPNLTFSTLTVSNMSPEDSSIYLCSVIENTEAFFGQGTRLTVV.

This clone has only a few counts. The chain has TRBV12-5 and TRBJ1-6, with unresolved D. This CDR3 has 13 amino acids. The V gene lost 1 base and the J gene lost 8 bases, with 6 bases spanning the gap. Germline CDR1 is LGHNT and CDR2 is FRNRAP. As DNA, the CDR3 is TGTGCTAGTGGTTTGGAACCGGATTCACCCCTCCACTTT. It translates to CASGLEPDSPLHF.

This clone was counted a few times. J is TRBJ1-2 and V is TRBV19; maybe TRBD1 (6 bases). CDR1 LNHDA and CDR2 SQIVND come from the germline V gene (reference sequence). This CDR3 comprises 13 residues. V lost 6 bases and J lost 3, with 11 bases in between. The CDR3 here is CASRRDMYYGYTF. The CDR3 bases are TGTGCCAGTAGGAGGGACATGTACTATGGCTACACCTTC.

The rearrangement joins TRBV7-8 to TRBJ1-1; TRBD1 is a possible D gene (6 bases). Germline V lookup: CDR1 SGHVS, CDR2 FQNEAQ. Between the trimmed V and J ends, which lost 3 bases and 2 bases, there was a span of 10 bases. The CDR3 runs to 14 residues. The CDR3 here is CASSFRGGNTEAFF. The DNA of the CDR3 is TGTGCCAGCAGCTTTAGGGGGGGAAACACTGAAGCTTTCTTT.

The V call is TRBV9, the J call TRBJ2-5; 10 bases agree with TRBD2. Germline V lookup: CDR1 SGDLS, CDR2 YYNGEE. The CDR3 loop spans 15 amino acids. V lost 3 bases, J lost 1 base, and 3 bases stayed unmatched. The CDR3 loop reads CASSEGLAFQETQYF. In nucleotides, the CDR3 is TGTGCCAGCAGCGAGGGACTAGCGTTCCAAGAGACCCAGTACTTC.

The gene calls are TRBV4-3 and TRBJ1-2; the match to TRBD1 covers 9 bases. The germline V gene encodes CDR1 LGHNA and CDR2 YSLEER. Trimming removed 4 bases from V and 8 bases from J; junction bases left unmatched: 14. The CDR3 covers 16 residues. CDR3: CASSLERGQGSGGYTF. For the CDR3, the DNA is TGCGCCAGCAGCCTTGAGAGGGGACAGGGCTCAGGAGGCTACACCTTC.

The V and J genes are TRBV28 and TRBJ2-1, with D possibly being TRBD1 (6 bases). The CDR3 length is 17 residues. Between the trimmed V and J ends, which lost 2 bases and 8 bases, there was a span of 22 bases. The V gene's germline CDR1 is MDHEN and CDR2 SYDVKM. The CDR3 region has the DNA TGTGCCAGCAGTTTACTCTCCGGTGGACAGTTCATCGATGAGCAGTTCTTC. It codes for CASSLLSGGQFIDEQFF.

This rearrangement joins TRBV6-1 to TRBJ2-1; D perhaps matches TRBD2 (5 bases). Germline CDR1 is MNHNS and CDR2 is SASEGT. Trimming stripped 11 bases from V and 4 bases from J, with 9 bases between. CDR3 size: 11 residues. CDR3 sequence (DNA): TGTGCCTCCGGGGTTTACAATGAGCAGTTCTTC. It specifies CASGVYNEQFF.

The rearrangement uses TRBV7-9 and TRBJ1-6, with D possibly matching TRBD1 (5 bases). CDR3 size: 15 residues. Trimming stripped 5 bases from V and 8 bases from J, with 16 bases between. Germline loops: CDR1 SEHNR, CDR2 FQNEAQ (reference sequence). The chain's CDR3 is CASSHSRGLHSPLHF. In nucleotides, the CDR3 is TGTGCCAGCAGCCACTCCCGGGGGTTGCATTCACCCCTCCACTTT.

This sequence joins TRBV5-6 and TRBJ1-1; 7 bases match TRBD1. After removal of 4 bases from V and 6 bases from J, the junction contained 3 bases not matched to a gene. Germline CDR1 and CDR2: SGHDT and YYEEEE. CDR3 length: 12 residues. The CDR3 sequence is CASSAGTAEAFF. The CDR3 bases are TGTGCCAGCAGCGCCGGGACAGCTGAAGCTTTCTTT. The full variable domain, completed using reference TRBV5-6 and TRBJ1-1, is DAGVTQSPTHLIKTRGQQVTLRCSPKSGHDTVSWYQQALGQGPQFIFQYYEEEERQRGNFPDRFSGHQFPNYSSELNVNALLLGDSALYLCASSAGTAEAFFGQGTRLTVV.

This sequence joins TRBV6-1 and TRBJ2-7; maybe TRBD2 (6 bases). Trimming removed 7 bases from V and 6 bases from J, with 19 bases in between. CDR1 MNHNS and CDR2 SASEGT come from the germline V gene. The CDR3 totals 14 residues. DNA for the CDR3: TGTGCCAGCACTCCCGGGACTTCTTTCTCCGAGCAGTACTTC. Translating it yields CASTPGTSFSEQYF.

The chain joins TRBV6-5 to TRBJ1-2; no clear D. The CDR3 spans 12 residues. CDR1 is MNHEY and CDR2 is SVGAGI in the germline V gene. The V end lost 8 bases, the J end lost 8 bases, and 15 bases lay between the germline ends. The CDR3 DNA reads as TGTGCCAGCGGACGGGGAGACGCCGGCTACACCTTC. This sequence encodes CASGRGDAGYTF.

J is TRBJ1-4 and V is TRBV9; 10 bases are shared with TRBD1. The CDR3 length is 14 residues. V trimming: 3 bases; J trimming: 6 bases; junction bases outside the gene matches: 2. Germline V gene data show CDR1 as SGDLS and CDR2 as YYNGEE. CDR3 nucleotides: TGTGCCAGCAGCGGGGGACAGGGGCATGAAAAACTGTTTTTT. It specifies CASSGGQGHEKLFF. The full variable domain, with the rest looked up from reference TRBV9 and TRBJ1-4, is DSGVTQTPKHLITATGQRVTLRCSPRSGDLSVYWYQQSLDQGLQFLIQYYNGEERAKGNILERFSAQQFPDLHSELNLSSLELGDSALYFCASSGGQGHEKLFFGSGTQLSVL.

The V call is TRBV7-2, the J call TRBJ2-2; D might be TRBD1 (6 bases). Germline V lookup: CDR1 SGHTA, CDR2 FQGNSA. CDR3 length equals 16 residues. With 1 base removed from V and 3 bases from J, the gap between germline ends came to 12 bases. The CDR3 here is CASSLDGQLYTGELFF. CDR3 nucleotides: TGTGCCAGCAGCTTAGACGGACAGCTTTACACCGGGGAGCTGTTTTTT.

The V gene is TRBV27, the J gene TRBJ1-6, with 9 bases aligning to TRBD1. V gave up 6 bases and J gave up 7 bases; unmatched junction bases: 13. Germline assignment: CDR1 MNHEY and CDR2 SMNVEV (reference sequence). The CDR3 sequence is 17 residues long. In DNA form, the CDR3 reads TGTGCCAGCAGGGCCCCGGGACAGGGATACAAAAATTCACCCCTCCACTTT. This codes for CASRAPGQGYKNSPLHF.

V is TRBV7-9 and J is TRBJ2-7; tentative D call: TRBD2 (6 bases). Trimming left V 0 bases short and J 7 bases short, with 19 bases between. The CDR3 has 16 residues. Germline CDR1 is SEHNR and CDR2 is FQNEAQ (reference sequence). The CDR3 loop reads CASSLAAGRFGGEQYF. DNA for the CDR3: TGTGCCAGCAGCTTAGCCGCGGGCAGATTTGGGGGGGAGCAGTACTTC.

This rearrangement joins TRBV5-1 to TRBJ1-5; D might be TRBD1 (5 bases). V shed 0 bases and J shed 5 bases, with 12 bases lying between them. This CDR3 has 15 residues. CDR1 is SGHRS, CDR2 YFSETQ, per germline. The CDR3 DNA sequence: TGCGCCAGCAGCTTGGAGGGGATCCCTTATCAGCCCCAGCATTTT. It codes for CASSLEGIPYQPQHF.